The 23 T cell receptor beta chains below were found in one sample sequenced in a study of blood T cell repertoires in COVID-19. Assay used: immunoSEQ multiplex PCR; TCRdb lists only in-frame clones, some missing. The sample yields under 200,000 clones, about 85% seen once. Sequencing input: peripheral blood. The receptors originated from a woman aged 80 or older with acute or convalescent COVID-19.

This chain links TRBV4-1 with TRBJ1-6; possible D gene TRBD1, 5 bases. V lost 4 bases and J 6 bases, leaving 16 bases between the germline ends. Germline values: CDR1 MGHRA, CDR2 YSYEKL. This CDR3 has 16 amino acids. CDR3 amino acids: CASSPMGGVGNSPLHF. The CDR3 DNA follows: TGCGCCAGCAGCCCCATGGGGGGGGTAGGTAATTCACCCCTCCACTTT.

This clone was observed once. The chain joins TRBV9 to TRBJ2-2; 13 positions agree with TRBD2. Germline CDR1 reads SGDLS; CDR2 reads YYNGEE. Trimming at V came to 0 bases and at J to 4 bases, leaving 6 bases not matched to a gene. The CDR3 covers 18 residues. The CDR3 nucleotides read TGTGCCAGCAGCGTAGGATTGGGACTAGCGGGACGCACCGGGGAGCTGTTTTTT. Translation: CASSVGLGLAGRTGELFF.

The V gene is TRBV6-5, the J gene TRBJ1-2; D unclear. Trimming removed 6 bases at V and 3 bases at J, with 11 bases between. The CDR3 is made up of 13 amino acids. Per germline, CDR1 MNHEY and CDR2 SVGAGI. This CDR3 reads CASRPDGDYGYTF. The CDR3 coding sequence is TGTGCCAGCAGACCGGACGGGGACTATGGCTACACCTTC.

The genes are TRBV19 and TRBJ2-1; D is perhaps TRBD2 (6 bases). V dropped 4 bases and J dropped 9 bases, with 13 bases sitting between them. The germline CDR1 and CDR2 sequences are LNHDA and SQIVND (reference sequence). The CDR3 length is 13 residues. The chain's CDR3 is CASSSSGVSEQFF. The CDR3 DNA reads as TGTGCCAGTAGTAGTAGCGGAGTGAGTGAGCAGTTCTTC.

V is TRBV6-5 and J is TRBJ1-5; TRBD1 is a possible D gene (6 bases). The CDR3 totals 14 residues. The germline V gene has CDR1 MNHEY and CDR2 SVGAGI. V lost 7 bases, J lost 5 bases, and 15 bases lay in between. CDR3 residues: CASTDQGFDQPQHF. The CDR3 nucleotides are TGTGCCAGCACAGATCAGGGGTTCGATCAGCCCCAGCATTTT.

This clone occurred once. This chain joins TRBV12-3 or TRBV12-4 and TRBJ2-1; unclear D gene. CDR3 length: 12 amino acids. The V and J ends lost 0 bases and 9 bases respectively, with 6 bases between them. The CDR3 DNA reads as TGTGCCAGCAGTTTAGCGCTCGGTGAGCAGTTCTTC. It is translated as CASSLALGEQFF.

This clone was seen once. V is TRBV18 and J is TRBJ1-2; 9 nucleotides align to TRBD1. The CDR3 has 13 amino acids. Germline trimming cut 1 base from V and 6 bases from J; bases unmatched to any gene: 0. Per the germline V gene, CDR1 is KGHSH and CDR2 is LQKENI. In nucleotides, the CDR3 is TGTGCCAGCTCACCACGGGACAGGGATGGCTACACCTTC. Amino acid sequence: CASSPRDRDGYTF.

The J gene is TRBJ1-2, the V gene TRBV10-1; 10 bases align to TRBD1. This CDR3 has 14 amino acids. Germline V gives CDR1 WNHNN, CDR2 SYGVQD (reference sequence). J lost 4 bases, V lost 6 bases, and 5 bases had no gene match. The CDR3 nucleotides read TGCGCCAGCAGAACGGGACAGGGGAGCTATGGCTACACCTTC. It is translated as CASRTGQGSYGYTF.

This chain uses TRBV19 with TRBJ1-4, with 7 bases aligning to TRBD1. CDR1 is LNHDA and CDR2 is SQIVND in the germline V gene (reference sequence). The J segment lost 4 bases and the V segment lost 4 bases, leaving 9 bases of the junction unmatched. CDR3 length: 16 amino acids. CDR3 in amino acids: CASSNLNRGHNEKLFF. CDR3 DNA sequence: TGTGCCAGTAGTAACCTGAACAGGGGCCATAATGAAAAACTGTTTTTT.

The chain carries TRBV7-2 and TRBJ1-5; possibly TRBD1 for D (5 bases). Germline V gene sequence: CDR1 SGHTA, CDR2 FQGNSA. The V gene lost 4 bases and the J gene lost 2 bases, with 15 bases spanning the gap. The CDR3 covers 16 residues. As DNA, the CDR3 is TGTGCCAGCAGCTCGCCCATTCCGGGGGGCAATCAGCCCCAGCATTTT. It codes for CASSSPIPGGNQPQHF.

The rearrangement links TRBV5-5 to TRBJ1-5; 8 bases are a match to TRBD1. CDR3 length equals 18 residues. Germline CDR1 is SGHKS and CDR2 is YYEKEE (reference sequence). V was clipped by 1 base and J by 0 bases; unmatched bases: 9. The CDR3 here is CASSLRAGGAYSNQPQHF. The DNA for the CDR3 is TGTGCCAGCAGCTTGAGGGCAGGGGGCGCTTATAGCAATCAGCCCCAGCATTTT.

V is TRBV7-9 and J is TRBJ2-2; maybe TRBD2 (7 bases). Trimming left V 5 bases short and J 0 bases short, with 16 bases between. This CDR3 is 17 amino acids long. Germline values: CDR1 SEHNR, CDR2 FQNEAQ (reference sequence). The CDR3, as DNA: TGTGCCAGCAGCACCGGGGGGCGGGGAGCGAACACCGGGGAGCTGTTTTTT. Its protein product is CASSTGGRGANTGELFF. Variable domain in full (rest from reference TRBV7-9 and TRBJ2-2): DTGVSQNPRHKITKRGQNVTFRCDPISEHNRLYWYRQTLGQGPEFLTYFQNEAQLEKSRLLSDRFSAERPKGSFSTLEIQRTEQGDSAMYLCASSTGGRGANTGELFFGEGSRLTVL.

This clone was seen a single time. The V call is TRBV5-6, the J call TRBJ2-5; 10 bases agree with TRBD2. Germline values: CDR1 SGHDT, CDR2 YYEEEE. The CDR3 contains 14 residues. After removal of 2 bases from V and 7 bases from J, the junction contained 5 bases not matched to a gene. Here the CDR3 reads CASSFSGGFATQYF. Here the CDR3 DNA reads TGTGCCAGCAGCTTTAGCGGGGGGTTCGCGACCCAGTACTTC.

Concerning this clone: The sample has other DNA sequences that encode this CDR3 too. The chain employs TRBV11-2 and TRBJ1-1, with 7 bases identical to TRBD1. Germline V gene sequence: CDR1 SGHAT, CDR2 FQNNGV. The V gene end was trimmed by 5 bases and the J gene end by 3 bases; junction bases not matched to a gene: 3. CDR3 length: 13 residues. CDR3 bases: TGTGCCAGCAGCCTCGACAGGGACACTGAAGCTTTCTTT. Encoded protein: CASSLDRDTEAFF.

The rearrangement uses TRBV27 and TRBJ2-7, with 8 bases matching TRBD2. The germline V gene has CDR1 MNHEY and CDR2 SMNVEV (reference sequence). Trimming cost V 6 bases and J 0 bases; bases outside gene matches: 10. CDR3 size: 16 residues. The CDR3 protein is CASSPRLASRSYEQYF. DNA of the CDR3: TGTGCCAGCAGCCCGAGACTAGCGAGTCGCTCCTACGAGCAGTACTTC.

The chain uses TRBV18 and TRBJ2-3; the D is unclear. In germline, CDR1 is KGHSH, CDR2 LQKENI. The germline V and J ends were trimmed by 6 bases and 9 bases, with 13 bases remaining between them. CDR3 length equals 12 residues. The CDR3 loop is CASSLYQETQYF. In DNA form, the CDR3 reads TGTGCCAGCTCGCTTTATCAGGAAACGCAGTATTTT. Full variable domain (remainder filled in from reference TRBV18 and TRBJ2-3): NAGVMQNPRHLVRRRGQEARLRCSPMKGHSHVYWYRQLPEEGLKFMVYLQKENIIDESGMPKERFSAEFPKEGPSILRIQQVVRGDSAAYFCASSLYQETQYFGPGTRLTVL.

The J gene is TRBJ1-1, the V gene TRBV6-1, with a weak D call TRBD1 (5 bases). Germline values: CDR1 MNHNS, CDR2 SASEGT. The CDR3 runs 16 residues. With 4 bases removed from V and 1 base from J, the gap between germline ends came to 16 bases. CDR3: CASSGPLGGGNTEAFF. CDR3 sequence (DNA): TGTGCCAGCAGTGGACCCTTGGGCGGGGGGAACACTGAAGCTTTCTTT.

This chain joins TRBV19 and TRBJ1-5, with D unclear. Germline CDR1 reads LNHDA; CDR2 reads SQIVND (reference sequence). The V end was cut by 3 bases, the J end by 4 bases, with 16 bases between. The CDR3 totals 16 residues. CDR3 bases: TGTGCCAGTAGTATCTCCCCGACTATACGGAATCAGCCCCAGCATTTT. It is translated as CASSISPTIRNQPQHF. Using reference TRBV19 and TRBJ1-5 for the parts outside the CDR3, the full variable domain is DGGITQSPKYLFRKEGQNVTLSCEQNLNHDAMYWYRQDPGQGLRLIYYSQIVNDFQKGDIAEGYSVSREKKESFPLTVTSAQKNPTAFYLCASSISPTIRNQPQHFGDGTRLSIL.

The V gene is TRBV5-5, the J gene TRBJ2-3, with TRBD2 matching 10 bases. Germline V gene data show CDR1 as SGHKS and CDR2 as YYEKEE (reference sequence). With V trimmed by 5 bases and J by 0 bases, 6 bases remained unmatched. This CDR3 comprises 16 residues. CDR3 sequence (DNA): TGTGCCAGCAGGGGCCGACTAGCGGGCAGCACAGATACGCAGTATTTT. Its translation is CASRGRLAGSTDTQYF.

The V call is TRBV5-1, the J call TRBJ1-4; D gene ambiguous. CDR3 length: 15 amino acids. Per germline, CDR1 SGHRS and CDR2 YFSETQ. V lost 0 bases, J lost 8 bases, and 14 bases lay in between. CDR3 coding DNA: TGCGCCAGCAGCTTGGAAGGGAATACTAGAGAAAAACTGTTTTTT. It codes for CASSLEGNTREKLFF.

The sample holds a few counts of this clone. The chain carries TRBV6-2 or TRBV6-3 and TRBJ1-6; D call uncertain. In germline, CDR1 is MNHEY, CDR2 SVGEGT. The V and J ends lost 5 bases and 0 bases respectively, with 20 bases between them. This CDR3 region has 19 residues. The DNA of the CDR3 is TGTGCCAGCAGTCACCCGTTTGGAGGCAGCCGCTCCTATAATTCACCCCTCCACTTT. Encoded protein: CASSHPFGGSRSYNSPLHF.

This chain links TRBV7-2 with TRBJ2-2; 9 bases align to TRBD1. J lost 6 bases, V lost 5 bases, and 7 bases had no gene match. The CDR3 spans 15 residues. Germline CDR1 is SGHTA and CDR2 is FQGNSA. As DNA, the CDR3 is TGTGCCAGCAGCCTACAGGGGGCTTTTGCCGGGGAGCTGTTTTTT. This encodes CASSLQGAFAGELFF.

The chain carries TRBV7-3 and TRBJ2-1; 9 nucleotides align to TRBD2. The CDR3 consists of 16 residues. The V gene end was trimmed by 1 base and the J gene end by 4 bases; junction bases not matched to a gene: 5. CDR1 SGHTA and CDR2 FQGTGA come from the germline V gene. This chain's CDR3 is CASSLMAGGGYNEQFF. The CDR3 nucleotides are TGTGCCAGCAGCTTAATGGCGGGAGGGGGATACAATGAGCAGTTCTTC.